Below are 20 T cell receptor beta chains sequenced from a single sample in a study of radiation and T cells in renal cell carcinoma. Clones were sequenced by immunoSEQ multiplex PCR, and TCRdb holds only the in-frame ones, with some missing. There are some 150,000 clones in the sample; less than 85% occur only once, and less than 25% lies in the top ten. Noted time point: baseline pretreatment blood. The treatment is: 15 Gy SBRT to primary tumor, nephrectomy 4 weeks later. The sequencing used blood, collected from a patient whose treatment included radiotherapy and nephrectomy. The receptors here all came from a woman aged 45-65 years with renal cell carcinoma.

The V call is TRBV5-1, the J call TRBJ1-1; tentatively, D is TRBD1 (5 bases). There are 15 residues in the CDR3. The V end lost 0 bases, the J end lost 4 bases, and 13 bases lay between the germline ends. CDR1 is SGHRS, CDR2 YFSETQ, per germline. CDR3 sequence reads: CASSLVGGSTTEAFF. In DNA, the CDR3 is TGCGCCAGCAGCTTGGTCGGGGGTTCGACCACTGAAGCTTTCTTT.

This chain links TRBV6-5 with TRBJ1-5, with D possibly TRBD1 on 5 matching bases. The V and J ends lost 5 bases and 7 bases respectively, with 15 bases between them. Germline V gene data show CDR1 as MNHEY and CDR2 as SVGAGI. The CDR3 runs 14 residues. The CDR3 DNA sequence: TGTGCCAGCAGTCCCGGTCAGGGAAGGCAGCCCCAGCATTTT. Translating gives CASSPGQGRQPQHF.

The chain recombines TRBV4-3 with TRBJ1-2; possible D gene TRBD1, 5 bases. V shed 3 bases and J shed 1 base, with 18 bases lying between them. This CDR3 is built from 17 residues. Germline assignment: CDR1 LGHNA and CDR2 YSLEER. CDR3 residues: CASSQFRAGYINYGYTF. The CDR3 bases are TGCGCCAGCAGCCAGTTCCGGGCAGGGTATATTAACTATGGCTACACCTTC.

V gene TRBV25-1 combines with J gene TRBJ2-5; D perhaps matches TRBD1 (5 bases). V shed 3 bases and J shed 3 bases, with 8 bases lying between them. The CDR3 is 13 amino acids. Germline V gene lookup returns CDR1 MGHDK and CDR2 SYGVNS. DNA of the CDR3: TGTGCCAGCAGTGACGACAGAAAAGAGACCCAGTACTTC. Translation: CASSDDRKETQYF. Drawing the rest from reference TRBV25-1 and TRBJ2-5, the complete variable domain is EADIYQTPRYLVIGTGKKITLECSQTMGHDKMYWYQQDPGMELHLIHYSYGVNSTEKGDLSSESTVSRIRTEHFPLTLESARPSHTSQYLCASSDDRKETQYFGPGTRLLVL.

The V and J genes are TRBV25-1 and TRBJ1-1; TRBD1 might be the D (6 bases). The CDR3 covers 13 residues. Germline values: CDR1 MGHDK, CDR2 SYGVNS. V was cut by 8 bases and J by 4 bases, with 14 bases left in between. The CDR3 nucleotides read TGTGCCAGCCTAAAGGGGGGGGCCACTGAAGCTTTCTTT. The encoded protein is CASLKGGATEAFF.

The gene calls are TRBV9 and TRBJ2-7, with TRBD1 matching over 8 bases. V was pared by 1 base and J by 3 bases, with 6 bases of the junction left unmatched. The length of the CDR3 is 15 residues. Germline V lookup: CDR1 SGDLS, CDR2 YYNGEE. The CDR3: CASSVTTGGVYEQYF. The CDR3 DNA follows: TGTGCCAGCAGCGTAACTACAGGGGGAGTCTACGAGCAGTACTTC.

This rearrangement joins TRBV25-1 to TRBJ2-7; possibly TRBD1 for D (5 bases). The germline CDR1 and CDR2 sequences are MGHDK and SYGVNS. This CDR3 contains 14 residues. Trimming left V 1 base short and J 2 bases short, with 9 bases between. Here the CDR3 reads CASSELTETYEQYF. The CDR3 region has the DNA TGTGCCAGCAGTGAATTGACAGAGACCTACGAGCAGTACTTC.

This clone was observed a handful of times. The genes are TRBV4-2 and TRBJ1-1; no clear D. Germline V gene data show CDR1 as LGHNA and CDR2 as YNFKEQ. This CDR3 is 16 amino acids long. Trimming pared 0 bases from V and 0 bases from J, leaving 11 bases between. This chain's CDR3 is CASSQEASIMNTEAFF. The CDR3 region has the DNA TGTGCCAGCAGCCAAGAGGCCAGCATCATGAACACTGAAGCTTTCTTT.

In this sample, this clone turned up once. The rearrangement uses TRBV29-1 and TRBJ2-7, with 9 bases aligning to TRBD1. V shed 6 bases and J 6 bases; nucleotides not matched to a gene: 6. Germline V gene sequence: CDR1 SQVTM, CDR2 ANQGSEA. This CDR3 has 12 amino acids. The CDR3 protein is CSVGQGYGEQYF. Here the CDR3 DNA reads TGCAGCGTAGGACAGGGGTACGGCGAGCAGTACTTC.

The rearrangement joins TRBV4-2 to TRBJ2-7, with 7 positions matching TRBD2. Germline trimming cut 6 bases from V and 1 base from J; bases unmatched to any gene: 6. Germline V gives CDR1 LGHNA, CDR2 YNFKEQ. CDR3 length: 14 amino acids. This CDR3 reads CASSGGGESYEQYF. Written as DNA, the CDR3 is TGTGCCAGCAGTGGGGGGGGAGAATCCTACGAGCAGTACTTC.

DNA of the CDR3: TGTGCCAGCAGCCAGGGACAGGGAAATTACAATGAGCAGTTCTTC. It specifies CASSQGQGNYNEQFF. This chain connects TRBV7-9 to TRBJ2-1; 9 nucleotides line up with TRBD1. This CDR3 is 15 amino acids long. Germline V CDR1 and CDR2: SEHNR, FQNEAQ (reference sequence). V gave up 5 bases and J gave up 4 bases; unmatched junction bases: 6.

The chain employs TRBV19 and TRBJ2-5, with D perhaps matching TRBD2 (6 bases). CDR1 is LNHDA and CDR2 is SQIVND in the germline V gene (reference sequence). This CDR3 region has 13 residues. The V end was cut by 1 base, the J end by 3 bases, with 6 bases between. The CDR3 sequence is CASSIAGEETQYF. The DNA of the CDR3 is TGTGCCAGTAGTATAGCGGGGGAAGAGACCCAGTACTTC. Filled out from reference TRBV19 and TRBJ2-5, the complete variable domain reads DGGITQSPKYLFRKEGQNVTLSCEQNLNHDAMYWYRQDPGQGLRLIYYSQIVNDFQKGDIAEGYSVSREKKESFPLTVTSAQKNPTAFYLCASSIAGEETQYFGPGTRLLVL.

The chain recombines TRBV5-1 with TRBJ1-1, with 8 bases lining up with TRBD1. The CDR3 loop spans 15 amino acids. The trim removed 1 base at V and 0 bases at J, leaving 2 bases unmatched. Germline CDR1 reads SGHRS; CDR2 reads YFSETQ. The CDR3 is CASSLTGGMNTEAFF. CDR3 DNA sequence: TGCGCCAGCAGCTTGACAGGGGGGATGAACACTGAAGCTTTCTTT.

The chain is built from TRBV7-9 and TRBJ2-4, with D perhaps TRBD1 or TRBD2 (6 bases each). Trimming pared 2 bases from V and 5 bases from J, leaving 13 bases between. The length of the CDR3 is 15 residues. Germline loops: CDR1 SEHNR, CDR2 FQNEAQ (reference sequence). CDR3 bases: TGTGCCAGCAGCTTATTGAAGAGGGGGGAAAACATTCAGTACTTC. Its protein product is CASSLLKRGENIQYF.

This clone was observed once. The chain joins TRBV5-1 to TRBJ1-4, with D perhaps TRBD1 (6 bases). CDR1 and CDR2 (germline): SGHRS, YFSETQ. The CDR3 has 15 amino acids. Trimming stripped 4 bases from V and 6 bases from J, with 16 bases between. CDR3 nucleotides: TGCGCCAGCAGCAGGAAACAGGGAGGGGATGAAAAACTGTTTTTT. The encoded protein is CASSRKQGGDEKLFF.

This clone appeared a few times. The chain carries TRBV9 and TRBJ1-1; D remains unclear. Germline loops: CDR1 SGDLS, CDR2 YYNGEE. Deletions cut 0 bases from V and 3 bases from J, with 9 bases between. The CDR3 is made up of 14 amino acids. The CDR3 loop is CASSVAHTDTEAFF. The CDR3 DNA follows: TGTGCCAGCAGCGTAGCACATACGGACACTGAAGCTTTCTTT.

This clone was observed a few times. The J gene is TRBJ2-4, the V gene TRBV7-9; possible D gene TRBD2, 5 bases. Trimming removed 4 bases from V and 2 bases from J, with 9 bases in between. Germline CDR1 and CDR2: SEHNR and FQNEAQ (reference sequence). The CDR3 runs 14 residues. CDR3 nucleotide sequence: TGTGCCAGCAGCTCGAGCGGTCCCAAAAACATTCAGTACTTC. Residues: CASSSSGPKNIQYF.

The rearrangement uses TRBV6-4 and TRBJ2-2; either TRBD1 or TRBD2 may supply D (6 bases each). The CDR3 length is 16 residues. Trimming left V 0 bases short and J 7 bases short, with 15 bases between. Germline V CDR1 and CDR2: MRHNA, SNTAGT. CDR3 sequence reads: CASSDSGGVEGGELFF. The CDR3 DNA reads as TGTGCCAGCAGTGACTCGGGGGGCGTCGAGGGCGGGGAGCTGTTTTTT.

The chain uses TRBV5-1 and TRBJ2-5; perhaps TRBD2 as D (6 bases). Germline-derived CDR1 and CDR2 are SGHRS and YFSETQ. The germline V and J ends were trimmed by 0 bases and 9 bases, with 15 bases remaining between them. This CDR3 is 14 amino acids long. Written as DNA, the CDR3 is TGCGCCAGCAGCTTGGCCTGGGAGGTTGGGGCCCAGTACTTC. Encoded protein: CASSLAWEVGAQYF.

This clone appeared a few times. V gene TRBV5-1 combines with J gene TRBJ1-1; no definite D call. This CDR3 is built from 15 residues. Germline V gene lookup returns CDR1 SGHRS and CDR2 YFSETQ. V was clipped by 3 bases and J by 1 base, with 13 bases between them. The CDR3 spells CASSSDPATNTEAFF. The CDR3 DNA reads TGCGCCAGCAGCTCCGATCCGGCAACGAACACTGAAGCTTTCTTT.